This paragraph covers one TCR beta chain sequence. Its antigen is currently not known. Per-nucleotide qualities are absent, and no much larger clonotype sits a single base away. The library was produced with PCR. At the Johns Hopkins FTIC core, DNA from the cultured CD4+ T cells underwent TCR sequencing with the Oncomine TCR Beta short-read assay. Genomic DNA was extracted from the cultured CD4+ T cells with the QIAamp micro DNA kit. Oncomine TCR Beta libraries made from cultured CD4+ T cells were pooled using unique dual indexes and sequenced on an Illumina iSeq 100. As for how the authors treated the data: Non-productive sequences were removed, and CDR3s not starting with C, not ending with F or W, or shorter than 7 amino acids were discarded. The MANAFEST web application identified antigen-specific clonotypes by comparing peptide-stimulated wells against reference wells and other culture wells. An FDR below 0.05, an odds ratio above 5, and a productive frequency above 0.1% in at least two of three replicate wells were required for clones to be considered positive. A clonotype was classed as cross-reactive if the clonotype showed significant expansion both in SARS-CoV-2 spike wells and in at least one common cold coronavirus spike condition. Using R version 3.6.1, CDR3 homology was evaluated through Levenshtein distances (stringdist) along with unrooted phylogenetic trees (ape). The public sequencing data were trimmed at Q25 with fastp and processed into clonotypes with MiXCR by TCRdb, which kept only in-frame beta chains. Identical CDR3 protein sequences are pooled into one entry, listed with their most common genes and DNA. None of the V and J calls come from the authors' own analysis; TCRdb made them. In this sample the table shows 16,000 or so distinct CDR3 sequences, around two fifths of which occur a single time. The ten biggest clones cover more than 6.5% of the sample.

The CDR3 spans 17 residues, from the cysteine through the phenylalanine. Just the 51-base CDR3 DNA is kept, in frame starting at base 1. The germline V gene (reference sequence) gives CDR1 as LNHDA and CDR2 as SQIVND. Germline trimming amounts to 5 bases on V and 5 bases on J, with 10 as the count of junction bases outside the gene matches. These data originate in a study of vaccination and CD4 T cells after COVID-19 (dated by TCRdb to the early 2020s). At the level of the whole study: Convalescent patients had a positive SARS-CoV-2 result on nasal swab PCR, and of these patients, several had mild disease and one had severe disease. The convalescent cohort comprised six males and four females, including two Hispanic individuals, seven Caucasians, two Asians and one multiracial person. Participants received two doses of either the Pfizer-BioNTech BNT162b2 vaccine (n=8) or the Moderna mRNA-1273 vaccine (n=2). Post-COVID blood samples from convalescent patients were collected a median of approximately 100 days after diagnosis, with a range of 35 to 161 days. Post-vaccine blood samples were taken a median of roughly 72 days after the second vaccine dose, with a range of about 14 to 241 days. Culture stimuli were overlapping spike peptide pools from SARS-CoV-2 and from the common cold coronaviruses HCoV-NL63, HCoV-OC43 and HCoV-229E. Control cultures used a CEFX viral epitope pool as positive control, an HIV-1 Nef peptide pool as negative control, or no peptide. The spike-specific CD4+ TCR repertoire was compared before and after mRNA vaccination in over nine COVID-19 convalescent patients and a few infection-naive healthy vaccine recipients. The full study reports these points: In convalescent patients, a median around 86% of post-vaccine SARS-CoV-2-reactive clones were detected only after vaccination, and vaccine-specific priming was suggested by this finding. Of the vaccine-specific clones found in convalescent patients, nearly all (304 of 307) were mono-reactive for SARS-CoV-2 spike instead of being cross-reactive with common cold coronaviruses. An increase in the median number of SARS-CoV-2-reactive clonotypes from approximately 20 after infection to roughly 38 after vaccination was observed, but the change was not found to be significant. The number of convalescent patients in the study was relatively small, and the study did not examine early timepoints following natural infection.

The treatment or condition label for this specimen denotes: approximately nine-day PBMC culture with coronavirus spike peptide pools or control peptides (ViraFEST assay). To expand antigen-specific T cells with peptide pools and then pick out the expanded clonotypes through TCR sequencing, the study relied on the ViraFEST assay. The convalescent patients' positive SARS-CoV-2 PCR tests fell between March and December 2020, which was before the Alpha, Beta and Delta variants emerged in the United States. Fewer than 2.5 million PBMCs per well were cultured in IMDM with about 5% human AB serum and 7.5 to 10 IU/ml IL-2, plus 10 ug/ml peptide pools. Half of the culture medium was replaced with fresh IL-2-containing medium on days 3 and 7. After 10 to 11 days of culture, CD4+ T cells were isolated by negative selection using the EasySep CD4+ T cell isolation kit. Ficoll-Paque Plus gradient centrifugation was used to isolate PBMCs from whole blood, and the isolated PBMCs were then either used fresh or cryopreserved at -140C. Triplicate wells were generally used for each culture condition.

Sequences were derived from CD4+ T cells from blood, cultured in vitro, sampled after SARS-CoV-2 vaccination. The rearranged segments are TRBV19 and TRBJ2-3, with TRBD2 identical over 13 junction bases. This sequence was found in a human donor who had recovered from COVID-19. At the DNA level, the sequence is TGTGCCAGTAGTGCGCTAACTAGCGGGAGGGCCCGAGATACGCAGTATTTT. The resulting protein is CASSALTSGRARDTQYF.